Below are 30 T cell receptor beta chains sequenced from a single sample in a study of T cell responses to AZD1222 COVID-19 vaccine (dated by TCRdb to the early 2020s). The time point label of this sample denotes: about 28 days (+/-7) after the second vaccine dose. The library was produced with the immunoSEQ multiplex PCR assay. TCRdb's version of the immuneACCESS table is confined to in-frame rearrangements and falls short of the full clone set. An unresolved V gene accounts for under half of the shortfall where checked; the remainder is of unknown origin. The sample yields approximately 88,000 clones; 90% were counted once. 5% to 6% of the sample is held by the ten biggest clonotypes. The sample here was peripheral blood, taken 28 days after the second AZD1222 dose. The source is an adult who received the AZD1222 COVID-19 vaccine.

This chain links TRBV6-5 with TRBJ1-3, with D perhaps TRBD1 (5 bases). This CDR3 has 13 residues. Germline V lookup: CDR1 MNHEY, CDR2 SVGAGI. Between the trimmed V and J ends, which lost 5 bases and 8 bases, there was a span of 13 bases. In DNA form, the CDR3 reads TGTGCCAGCAGTCGGGGCCTGACCGACACCATATATTTT. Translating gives CASSRGLTDTIYF.

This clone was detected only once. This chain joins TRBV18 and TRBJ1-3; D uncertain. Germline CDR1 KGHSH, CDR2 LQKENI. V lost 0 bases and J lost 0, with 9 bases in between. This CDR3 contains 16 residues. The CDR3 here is CASSPPRGISGNTIYF. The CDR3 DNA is TGTGCCAGCTCACCACCGAGAGGGATCTCTGGAAACACCATATATTTT.

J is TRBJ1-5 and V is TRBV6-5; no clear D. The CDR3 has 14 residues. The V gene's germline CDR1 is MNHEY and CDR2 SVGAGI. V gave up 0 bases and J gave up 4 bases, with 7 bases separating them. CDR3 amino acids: CASSYSWGNQPQHF. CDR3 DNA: TGTGCCAGCAGTTACTCGTGGGGTAATCAGCCCCAGCATTTT.

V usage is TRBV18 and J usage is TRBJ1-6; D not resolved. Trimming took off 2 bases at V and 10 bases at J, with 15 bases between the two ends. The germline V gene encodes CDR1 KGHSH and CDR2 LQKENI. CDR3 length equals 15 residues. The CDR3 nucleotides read TGTGCCAGCTCACCAGAGGGTAGCGGAAGGTCACCCCTCCACTTT. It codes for CASSPEGSGRSPLHF.

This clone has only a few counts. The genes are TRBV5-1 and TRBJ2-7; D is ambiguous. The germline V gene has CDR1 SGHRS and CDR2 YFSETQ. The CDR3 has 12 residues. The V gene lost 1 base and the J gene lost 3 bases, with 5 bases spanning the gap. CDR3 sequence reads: CASSLLDYEQYF. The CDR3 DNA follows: TGCGCCAGCAGCTTGCTTGACTACGAGCAGTACTTC.

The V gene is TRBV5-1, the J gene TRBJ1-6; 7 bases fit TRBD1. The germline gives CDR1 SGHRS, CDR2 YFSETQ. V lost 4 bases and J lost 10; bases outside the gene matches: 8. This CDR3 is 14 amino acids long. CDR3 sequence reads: CASSVTGEASPLHF. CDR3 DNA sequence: TGCGCCAGCAGCGTTACAGGGGAGGCATCACCCCTCCACTTT.

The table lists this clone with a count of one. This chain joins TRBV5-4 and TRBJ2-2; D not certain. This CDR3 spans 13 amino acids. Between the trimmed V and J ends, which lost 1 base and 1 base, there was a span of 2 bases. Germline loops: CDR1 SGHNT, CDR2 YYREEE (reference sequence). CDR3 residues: CASSLWNTGELFF. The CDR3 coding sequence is TGTGCCAGCAGCTTGTGGAACACCGGGGAGCTGTTTTTT.

The CDR3 here is CSATHNEQFF. The CDR3 DNA follows: TGCAGCGCGACTCACAATGAGCAGTTCTTC. This chain connects TRBV29-1 to TRBJ2-1, with D unclear. CDR1 is SQVTM, CDR2 ANQGSEA, per germline. CDR3 length: 10 residues. Trimming pared 7 bases from V and 5 bases from J, leaving 6 bases between.

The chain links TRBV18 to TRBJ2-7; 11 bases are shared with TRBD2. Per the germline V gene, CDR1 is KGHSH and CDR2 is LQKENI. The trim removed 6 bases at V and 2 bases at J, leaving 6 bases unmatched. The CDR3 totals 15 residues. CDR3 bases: TGTGCCAGCTCGGATTCTAGCGGGGGGCCCTACGAGCAGTACTTC. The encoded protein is CASSDSSGGPYEQYF.

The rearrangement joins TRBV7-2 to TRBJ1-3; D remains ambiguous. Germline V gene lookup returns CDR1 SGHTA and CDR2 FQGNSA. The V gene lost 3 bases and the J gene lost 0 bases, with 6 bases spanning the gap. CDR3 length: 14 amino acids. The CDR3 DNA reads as TGTGCCAGCAGCTTTGGGGACTCTGGAAACACCATATATTTT. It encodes CASSFGDSGNTIYF.

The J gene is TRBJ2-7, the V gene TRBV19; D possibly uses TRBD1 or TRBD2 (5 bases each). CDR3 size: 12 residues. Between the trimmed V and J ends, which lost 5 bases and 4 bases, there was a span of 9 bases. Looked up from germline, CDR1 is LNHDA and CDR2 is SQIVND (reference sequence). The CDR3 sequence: CASSRGGYEQYF. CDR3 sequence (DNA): TGTGCCAGTAGTCGGGGCGGATACGAGCAGTACTTC.

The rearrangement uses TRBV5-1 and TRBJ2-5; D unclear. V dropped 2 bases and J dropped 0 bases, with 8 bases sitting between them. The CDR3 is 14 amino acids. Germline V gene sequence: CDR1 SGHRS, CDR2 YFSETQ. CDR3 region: CASSFVGNQETQYF. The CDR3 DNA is TGCGCCAGCAGCTTCGTAGGAAACCAAGAGACCCAGTACTTC.

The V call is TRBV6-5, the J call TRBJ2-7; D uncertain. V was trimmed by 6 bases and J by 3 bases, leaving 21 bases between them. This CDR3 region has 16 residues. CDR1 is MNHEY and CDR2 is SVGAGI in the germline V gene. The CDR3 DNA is TGTGCCAGCAGCTACGGGTCACCGAGCTACTACTACGAGCAGTACTTC. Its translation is CASSYGSPSYYYEQYF.

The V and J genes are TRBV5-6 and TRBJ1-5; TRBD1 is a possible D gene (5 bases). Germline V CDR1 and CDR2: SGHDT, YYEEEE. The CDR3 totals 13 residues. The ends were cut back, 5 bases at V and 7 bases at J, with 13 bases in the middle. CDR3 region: CASSSDRGQPQHF. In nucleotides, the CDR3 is TGTGCCAGCAGTTCAGACAGAGGACAGCCCCAGCATTTT.

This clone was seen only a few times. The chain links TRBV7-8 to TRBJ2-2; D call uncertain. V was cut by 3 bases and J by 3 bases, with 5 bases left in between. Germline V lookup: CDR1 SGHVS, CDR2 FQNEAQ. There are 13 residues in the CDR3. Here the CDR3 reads CASSFSHTGELFF. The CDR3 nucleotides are TGTGCCAGCAGCTTTAGTCACACCGGGGAGCTGTTTTTT.

DNA of the CDR3: TGTGCCAGCAGCCCCCTCGTACAGGGGGCGTGGGAGACCCAGTACTTC. Encoded protein: CASSPLVQGAWETQYF. The chain employs TRBV7-2 and TRBJ2-5, with 9 bases lining up with TRBD1. Germline CDR1 and CDR2: SGHTA and FQGNSA. This CDR3 has 16 amino acids. J lost 5 bases, V lost 5 bases, and 12 bases had no gene match. Variable domain in full (rest from reference TRBV7-2 and TRBJ2-5): GAGVSQSPSNKVTEKGKDVELRCDPISGHTALYWYRQSLGQGLEFLIYFQGNSAPDKSGLPSDRFSAERTGGSVSTLTIQRTQQEDSAVYLCASSPLVQGAWETQYFGPGTRLLVL.

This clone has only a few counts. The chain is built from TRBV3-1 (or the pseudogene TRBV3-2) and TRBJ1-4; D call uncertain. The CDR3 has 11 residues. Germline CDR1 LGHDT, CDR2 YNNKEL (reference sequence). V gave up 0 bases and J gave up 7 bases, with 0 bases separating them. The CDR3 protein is CASSQDEKLFF. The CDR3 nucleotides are TGTGCCAGCAGCCAAGATGAAAAACTGTTTTTT.

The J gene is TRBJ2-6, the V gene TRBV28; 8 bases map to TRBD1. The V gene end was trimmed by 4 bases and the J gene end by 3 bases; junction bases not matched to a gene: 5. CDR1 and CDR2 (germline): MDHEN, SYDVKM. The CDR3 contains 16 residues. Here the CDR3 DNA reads TGTGCCAGCAGTTCCCAGGGGGCGGGTGGGGCCAACGTCCTGACTTTC. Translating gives CASSSQGAGGANVLTF.

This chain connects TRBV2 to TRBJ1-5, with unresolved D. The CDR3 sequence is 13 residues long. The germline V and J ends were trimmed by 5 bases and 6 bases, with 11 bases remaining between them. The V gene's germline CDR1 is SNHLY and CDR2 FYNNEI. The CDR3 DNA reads TGTGCCAGCAGTAAAGAGTTCGGTCAGCCCCAGCATTTT. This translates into CASSKEFGQPQHF.

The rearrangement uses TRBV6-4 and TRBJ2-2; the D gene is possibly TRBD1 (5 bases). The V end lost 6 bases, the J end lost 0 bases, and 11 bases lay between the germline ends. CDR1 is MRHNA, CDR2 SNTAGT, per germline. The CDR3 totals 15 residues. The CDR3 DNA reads TGTGCCAGCAGCGGACACCCTTCGAACACCGGGGAGCTGTTTTTT. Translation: CASSGHPSNTGELFF.

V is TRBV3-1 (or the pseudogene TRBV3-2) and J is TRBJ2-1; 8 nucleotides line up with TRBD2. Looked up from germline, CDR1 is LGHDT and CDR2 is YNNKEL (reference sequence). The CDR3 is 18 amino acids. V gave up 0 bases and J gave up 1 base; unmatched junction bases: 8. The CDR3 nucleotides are TGTGCCAGCAGCCAAGATCATGCGCCGGGGGGGTCCTACAATGAGCAGTTCTTC. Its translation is CASSQDHAPGGSYNEQFF.

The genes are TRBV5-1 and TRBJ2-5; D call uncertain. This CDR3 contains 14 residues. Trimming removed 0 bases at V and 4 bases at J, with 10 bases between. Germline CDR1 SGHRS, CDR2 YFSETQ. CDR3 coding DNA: TGCGCCAGCAGCTTGGGGGCCCCGGGAGAGACCCAGTACTTC. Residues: CASSLGAPGETQYF.

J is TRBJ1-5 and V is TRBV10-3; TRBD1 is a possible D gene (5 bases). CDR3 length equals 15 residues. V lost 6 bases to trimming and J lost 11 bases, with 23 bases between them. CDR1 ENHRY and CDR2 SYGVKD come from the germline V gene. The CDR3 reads CAISRQKGPSGTQHF. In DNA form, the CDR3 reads TGTGCCATCAGCCGACAGAAGGGCCCCTCTGGAACCCAGCATTTT.

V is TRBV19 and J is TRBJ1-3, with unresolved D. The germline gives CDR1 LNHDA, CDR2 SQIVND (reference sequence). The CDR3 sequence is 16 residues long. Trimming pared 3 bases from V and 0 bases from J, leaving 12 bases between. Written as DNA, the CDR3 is TGTGCCAGTAGTATCCCGACTCCTAGCTCTGGAAACACCATATATTTT. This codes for CASSIPTPSSGNTIYF.

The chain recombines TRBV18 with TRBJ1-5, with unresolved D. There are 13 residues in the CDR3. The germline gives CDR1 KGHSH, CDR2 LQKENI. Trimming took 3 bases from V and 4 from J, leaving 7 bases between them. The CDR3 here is CASSPALNQPQHF. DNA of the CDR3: TGTGCCAGCTCACCGGCCCTTAATCAGCCCCAGCATTTT.

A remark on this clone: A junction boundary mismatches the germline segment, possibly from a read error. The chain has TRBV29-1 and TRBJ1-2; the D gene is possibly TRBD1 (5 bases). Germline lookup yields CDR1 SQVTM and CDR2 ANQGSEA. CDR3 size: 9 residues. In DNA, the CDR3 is TGCAGCGCCCACCGGGACGGAGTTTTC. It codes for CSAHRDGVF.

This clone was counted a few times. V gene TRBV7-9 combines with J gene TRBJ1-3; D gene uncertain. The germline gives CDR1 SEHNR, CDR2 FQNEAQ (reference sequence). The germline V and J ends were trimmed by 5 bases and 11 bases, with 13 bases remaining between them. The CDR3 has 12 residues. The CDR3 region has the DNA TGTGCCAGCAGCCTTCGTGTTAGCCCCATATATTTT. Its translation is CASSLRVSPIYF.

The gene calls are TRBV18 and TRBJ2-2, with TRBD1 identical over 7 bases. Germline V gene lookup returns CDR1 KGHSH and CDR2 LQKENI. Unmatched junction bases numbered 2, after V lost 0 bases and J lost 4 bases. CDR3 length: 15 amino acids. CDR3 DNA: TGTGCCAGCTCACCACCCGGGACAGCCACCGGGGAGCTGTTTTTT. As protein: CASSPPGTATGELFF. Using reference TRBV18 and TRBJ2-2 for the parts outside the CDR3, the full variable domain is NAGVMQNPRHLVRRRGQEARLRCSPMKGHSHVYWYRQLPEEGLKFMVYLQKENIIDESGMPKERFSAEFPKEGPSILRIQQVVRGDSAAYFCASSPPGTATGELFFGEGSRLTVL.

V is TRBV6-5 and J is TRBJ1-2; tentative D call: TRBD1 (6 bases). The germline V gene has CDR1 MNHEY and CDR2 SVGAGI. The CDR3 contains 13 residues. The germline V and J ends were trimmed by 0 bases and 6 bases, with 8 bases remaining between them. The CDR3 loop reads CASSYSKGDGYTF. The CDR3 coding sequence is TGTGCCAGCAGTTACTCGAAGGGGGATGGCTACACCTTC.

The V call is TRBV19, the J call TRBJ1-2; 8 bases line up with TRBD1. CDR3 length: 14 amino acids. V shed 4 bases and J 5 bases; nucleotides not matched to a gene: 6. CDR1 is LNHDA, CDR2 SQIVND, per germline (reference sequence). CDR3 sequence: CASSTTGQGYGYTF. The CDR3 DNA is TGTGCCAGTAGTACCACTGGACAGGGTTATGGCTACACCTTC. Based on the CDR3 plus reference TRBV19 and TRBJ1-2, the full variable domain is DGGITQSPKYLFRKEGQNVTLSCEQNLNHDAMYWYRQDPGQGLRLIYYSQIVNDFQKGDIAEGYSVSREKKESFPLTVTSAQKNPTAFYLCASSTTGQGYGYTFGSGTRLTVV.